The clone carrying this T cell receptor (beta chain) was counted only a few times. What it binds is unknown. Time point defined: pre-sensitization, week 0. The treatment: therapeutic diphenylcyclopropenone sensitization with weekly scalp DPC. This sample is part of a study of human T cells and chemical hapten exposure. Study-level information: Per-sample TCR yields varied mainly from small pooled library volume differences. Overall study findings and caveats: Counts of TCRs above 1 in 1000 frequency stayed unchanged with DPC sensitization.

The library tagged individual cDNA molecules with unique molecular identifiers. Per the original data handling: Samples held a median of around 96,000 TCRs, range about 23,224–690,600. MiXCR was run by TCRdb on the RACE reads, yielding one entry per CDR3 protein. TCRdb, not the original authors, processed these V and J calls. The data hold roughly 380,000 distinct CDR3 sequences, with 4% to 6% observed a single time. The sequence was collected from a woman aged 45-59 years with alopecia areata. Some clones in this sample may be carry-over from other donors' samples. This specimen was whole blood, taken in connection with sensitization to the hapten diphenylcyclopropenone (DPC).

The CDR3 DNA reads TGTGCCATCAGCGTCTCGACAGGGGCGGGCGAGCAGTACTTC. Translating gives CAISVSTGAGEQYF. The chain joins TRBV10-3 to TRBJ2-7, with 8 positions matching TRBD1. The CDR3 spans 14 residues. From germline, CDR1 is ENHRY and CDR2 SYGVKD. V shed 6 bases and J 6 bases; nucleotides not matched to a gene: 10.